Listed here are 26 T cell receptor beta chains from one sample, sequenced in a study of T cell responses to AZD1222 COVID-19 vaccine. The method was immunoSEQ multiplex PCR; TCRdb's version includes in-frame clones alone and lacks a portion of them. The profile shows some 170,000 clones, 85% to 90% of them singletons. Source: peripheral blood, taken on day 0 of AZD1222 vaccination. These receptors all stem from an adult in good health.

The gene calls are TRBV19 and TRBJ1-1; D is unresolved. In germline, CDR1 is LNHDA, CDR2 SQIVND (reference sequence). The V gene lost 3 bases and the J gene lost 11 bases, with 19 bases spanning the gap. CDR3 size: 14 residues. CDR3 region: CASSIHPPPGQAFF. DNA of the CDR3: TGTGCCAGTAGTATCCATCCTCCCCCCGGGCAGGCTTTCTTT.

The V gene is TRBV28, the J gene TRBJ1-6, with D tentatively TRBD1 (6 bases). Per the germline V gene, CDR1 is MDHEN and CDR2 is SYDVKM. V was shortened by 11 bases and J by 7 bases, with 15 bases between the two germline ends. This CDR3 is 13 amino acids long. The CDR3 DNA reads as TGTGCCGCCAGGGGCGGGCCCAATTCACCCCTCCACTTT. This codes for CAARGGPNSPLHF.

The chain employs TRBV5-4 and TRBJ1-1, with D unclear. This CDR3 comprises 14 residues. V was trimmed by 0 bases and J by 1 base, leaving 7 bases between them. CDR1 and CDR2 from the germline V gene are SGHNT and YYREEE (reference sequence). The CDR3 sequence: CASSLVAGNTEAFF. In DNA form, the CDR3 reads TGTGCCAGCAGCTTGGTGGCTGGGAACACTGAAGCTTTCTTT.

The V and J genes are TRBV28 and TRBJ1-5; possible D gene TRBD1, 5 bases. V lost 6 bases to trimming and J lost 2 bases, with 14 bases between them. The CDR3 has 15 amino acids. Germline CDR1 reads MDHEN; CDR2 reads SYDVKM. The CDR3 bases are TGTGCCAGCAGCAGGGCCCAGGAGGGCAATCAGCCCCAGCATTTT. It codes for CASSRAQEGNQPQHF.

This chain links TRBV24-1 with TRBJ1-5; D is unresolved. This CDR3 contains 12 residues. V was clipped by 1 base and J by 6 bases, with 3 bases between them. From germline, CDR1 is KGHDR and CDR2 SFDVKD. CDR3 DNA: TGTGCCACCAGTGATTTAGTTCAGCCCCAGCATTTT. It is translated as CATSDLVQPQHF.

The chain joins TRBV7-2 to TRBJ2-7; D call uncertain. The germline gives CDR1 SGHTA, CDR2 FQGNSA. CDR3 length: 12 amino acids. V gave up 7 bases and J gave up 2 bases, with 9 bases separating them. DNA for the CDR3: TGTGCCAGCACCCGTGACGCCTACGAGCAGTACTTC. Its translation: CASTRDAYEQYF.

This clone was counted only a few times. The chain combines TRBV2 with TRBJ2-2, with D possibly TRBD1 on 5 matching bases. Germline CDR1 is SNHLY and CDR2 is FYNNEI. CDR3 length: 14 residues. V gave up 8 bases and J gave up 3 bases, with 13 bases separating them. CDR3 DNA: TGTGCCAGCGAGAAGGGGAAGGACACCGGGGAGCTGTTTTTT. Its translation is CASEKGKDTGELFF.

In its sample, this clone was seen once. The chain uses TRBV7-2 and TRBJ2-5; 14 positions agree with TRBD2. In germline, CDR1 is SGHTA, CDR2 FQGNSA. CDR3 size: 16 residues. V lost 3 bases to trimming and J lost 1 base; unmatched junction nucleotides: 1. CDR3 DNA: TGTGCCAGCAGCTTGGGGACTAGCGGGGGCCAAGAGACCCAGTACTTC. Its translation: CASSLGTSGGQETQYF.

This chain connects TRBV4-2 to TRBJ2-3; the match to TRBD2 covers 11 bases. V trimming: 0 bases; J trimming: 4 bases; junction bases outside the gene matches: 3. Germline V lookup: CDR1 LGHNA, CDR2 YNFKEQ. The CDR3 sequence is 16 residues long. The CDR3 DNA follows: TGTGCCAGCAGCCAAGAGCTAGCGGGAGGTTCAGATACGCAGTATTTT. Encoded protein: CASSQELAGGSDTQYF.

The chain combines TRBV27 with TRBJ1-4; 9 positions agree with TRBD1. V dropped 5 bases and J dropped 7; count of bases not matched to a gene: 8. This CDR3 is 15 amino acids long. From germline, CDR1 is MNHEY and CDR2 SMNVEV (reference sequence). CDR3 residues: CASSSFRDRAEKLFF. DNA of the CDR3: TGTGCCAGCAGTAGTTTCCGGGACAGGGCTGAAAAACTGTTTTTT. The full variable domain, in which reference TRBV27 and TRBJ1-4 provide the parts outside the CDR3, is EAQVTQNPRYLITVTGKKLTVTCSQNMNHEYMSWYRQDPGLGLRQIYYSMNVEVTDKGDVPEGYKVSRKEKRNFPLILESPSPNQTSLYFCASSSFRDRAEKLFFGSGTQLSVL.

CDR3 region: CASSLGGQDQPQHF. The CDR3 DNA reads as TGTGCCAGCAGCTTAGGGGGACAGGATCAGCCCCAGCATTTT. The rearrangement links TRBV7-9 to TRBJ1-5, with TRBD1 matching 8 bases. Germline values: CDR1 SEHNR, CDR2 FQNEAQ (reference sequence). Unmatched junction bases numbered 1, after V lost 1 base and J lost 5 bases. The CDR3 is made up of 14 amino acids.

J is TRBJ2-7 and V is TRBV7-8; 7 nucleotides match TRBD2. The CDR3 spans 13 residues. Germline loops: CDR1 SGHVS, CDR2 FQNEAQ. V shed 5 bases and J 3 bases; nucleotides not matched to a gene: 4. Here the CDR3 DNA reads TGTGCCAGCAGCACTCGGACTAGCTACGAGCAGTACTTC. It is translated as CASSTRTSYEQYF.

The V gene is TRBV5-1, the J gene TRBJ1-5; D is unclear. The germline CDR1 and CDR2 sequences are SGHRS and YFSETQ. Trimming pared 3 bases from V and 2 bases from J, leaving 9 bases between. This CDR3 contains 14 residues. This CDR3 is CASSSGVGNQPQHF. In DNA, the CDR3 is TGCGCCAGCAGCTCTGGCGTCGGCAATCAGCCCCAGCATTTT.

V is TRBV21-1 and J is TRBJ2-4; the table assigns TRBD1, which was not confirmed against the DNA. TRBV21-1 constitutes a pseudogene. There are 16 residues in the CDR3. The CDR3 DNA sequence: TGTGCCAGCAGCTTACAGGGTCCTCTAGCCAAAAACATTCAGTACTTC. Translation: CASSLQGPLAKNIQYF.

The CDR3, as DNA: TGTGCCAGCAGTTTCGGCAGAAAAGTCACAGATACGCAGTATTTT. This encodes CASSFGRKVTDTQYF. V usage is TRBV27 and J usage is TRBJ2-3; D is uncertain. CDR1 MNHEY and CDR2 SMNVEV come from the germline V gene (reference sequence). The CDR3 totals 15 residues. Trimming removed 3 bases from V and 2 bases from J, with 12 bases in between.

The table lists this clone with a count of one. V is TRBV2 and J is TRBJ1-1; unclear D gene. Germline values: CDR1 SNHLY, CDR2 FYNNEI. The V end was cut by 0 bases, the J end by 4 bases, with 12 bases between. The CDR3 has 15 amino acids. The CDR3 here is CASSEALQATTEAFF. The CDR3 region has the DNA TGTGCCAGCAGTGAAGCGCTTCAGGCGACCACTGAAGCTTTCTTT.

This clone was recorded only once. The V gene is TRBV5-6, the J gene TRBJ1-1; D may be TRBD1 (5 bases). This CDR3 has 18 amino acids. The V end was cut by 4 bases, the J end by 0 bases, with 22 bases between. Looked up from germline, CDR1 is SGHDT and CDR2 is YYEEEE. CDR3: CASSPYGGENKMNTEAFF. CDR3 DNA sequence: TGTGCCAGCAGCCCTTACGGGGGGGAAAATAAGATGAACACTGAAGCTTTCTTT.

V and J are TRBV19 and TRBJ2-2; tentatively, D is TRBD2 (5 bases). The V gene's germline CDR1 is LNHDA and CDR2 SQIVND (reference sequence). V was trimmed by 0 bases and J by 6 bases, leaving 11 bases between them. This CDR3 has 15 residues. The CDR3 region is CASSIDTSRPGELFF. As DNA, the CDR3 is TGTGCCAGTAGTATAGACACTAGTAGGCCCGGGGAGCTGTTTTTT.

This clone appeared a single time. The chain's CDR3 is CASSIKAGSSYEQYV. Here the CDR3 DNA reads TGTGCCAGTAGTATAAAGGCAGGTAGCTCCTACGAGCAGTACGTC. This rearrangement joins TRBV19 to TRBJ2-7; D ambiguous. The V gene's germline CDR1 is LNHDA and CDR2 SQIVND (reference sequence). V was trimmed by 2 bases and J by 0 bases, leaving 11 bases between them. The CDR3 is 15 amino acids.

V usage is TRBV4-1 and J usage is TRBJ2-7, with TRBD1 matching 8 bases. With 1 base clipped from V and 2 bases from J, the junction kept 4 bases outside the gene matches. The CDR3 is made up of 15 amino acids. The V gene's germline CDR1 is MGHRA and CDR2 YSYEKL. CDR3 bases: TGCGCCAGCAGCCAAGTACAGGGGGGAACCTACGAGCAGTACTTC. This encodes CASSQVQGGTYEQYF.

This rearrangement joins TRBV5-1 to TRBJ2-7, with TRBD2 matching over 9 bases. Germline assignment: CDR1 SGHRS and CDR2 YFSETQ. The CDR3 runs 15 residues. Trimming at V came to 4 bases and at J to 5 bases, leaving 10 bases not matched to a gene. The CDR3 protein is CASSPGLAPPDEQYV. DNA for the CDR3: TGCGCCAGCAGCCCCGGACTAGCGCCGCCCGACGAGCAGTACGTC.

This chain joins TRBV7-9 and TRBJ1-6; possibly TRBD1 for D (6 bases). Germline V gene lookup returns CDR1 SEHNR and CDR2 FQNEAQ (reference sequence). The CDR3 sequence is 16 residues long. V shed 5 bases and J shed 7 bases, with 18 bases lying between them. The chain's CDR3 is CASSALQGFRNSPLHF. The DNA of the CDR3 is TGTGCCAGCAGCGCCCTACAGGGATTCAGAAATTCACCCCTCCACTTT.

V usage is TRBV12-3 or TRBV12-4 and J usage is TRBJ2-5; possibly TRBD2 for D (5 bases). This CDR3 has 12 amino acids. V was pared by 4 bases and J by 5 bases, with 8 bases between. CDR3 in DNA: TGTGCCAGCAGTTCCTTAGCGGAGACCCAGTACTTC. This gives the protein CASSSLAETQYF.

V gene TRBV5-1 combines with J gene TRBJ1-2, with D perhaps matching TRBD1 (6 bases). The CDR3 runs 14 residues. Germline assignment: CDR1 SGHRS and CDR2 YFSETQ. Trimming shortened V by 4 bases and J by 4 bases, and 14 bases separated the two germline ends. This CDR3 is CASSQAQGGYGYTF. The CDR3 nucleotides read TGCGCCAGCAGCCAAGCACAGGGAGGCTATGGCTACACCTTC.

The chain combines TRBV2 with TRBJ1-3; the match to TRBD1 covers 7 bases. V trimming: 3 bases; J trimming: 0 bases; junction bases outside the gene matches: 5. The CDR3 is 16 residues long. CDR1 and CDR2 (germline): SNHLY, FYNNEI. The CDR3 sequence is CASSDGQELSGNTIYF. CDR3 DNA sequence: TGTGCCAGCAGTGATGGACAGGAGCTCTCTGGAAACACCATATATTTT. The whole variable domain, remainder taken from reference TRBV2 and TRBJ1-3, is EPEVTQTPSHQVTQMGQEVILRCVPISNHLYFYWYRQILGQKVEFLVSFYNNEISEKSEIFDDQFSVERPDGSNFTLKIRSTKLEDSAMYFCASSDGQELSGNTIYFGEGSWLTVV.

This sequence joins TRBV7-9 and TRBJ2-3; TRBD1 matches 10 bases. The germline gives CDR1 SEHNR, CDR2 FQNEAQ (reference sequence). The V segment lost 6 bases and the J segment 6 bases; nucleotides outside the gene matches: 9. The CDR3 has 15 residues. This chain's CDR3 is CASRAGTGVGDTQYF. The CDR3 DNA sequence: TGTGCCAGCAGAGCCGGGACAGGGGTAGGCGATACGCAGTATTTT.